This T cell receptor beta chain comes out of a study of T cells after yellow fever vaccination. This clonotype was detected many times. Whole-study findings and limits: Almost no vaccine-responding clonotypes were detectable in day 0 sorted memory subsets.

TCRdb analysed the 5' RACE reads with MiXCR anew, one entry per CDR3 protein. The data show under 50,000 distinct CDR3 sequences, just under 6.5% seen once. Trimming removed 2 bases from V and 1 base from J, with 12 bases in between. The germline V gene encodes CDR1 SGHTA and CDR2 FQGNSA. This CDR3 region has 17 residues. This clonotype was obtained from a man aged 25 to 45 who received the YFV17D yellow fever vaccine. The gene calls are TRBV7-2 and TRBJ2-6; D is possibly TRBD2 (6 bases). Sequencing used PBMCs, either bulk or a sorted T-cell subset (CD4+, CD8+, memory, or dextramer-sorted; not recorded which), obtained 45 days after the yellow fever booster vaccination. CDR3 sequence reads: CASSLSGGNSGANVLTF. The DNA for the CDR3 is TGTGCCAGCAGCTTATCTGGCGGGAATTCTGGGGCCAACGTCCTGACTTTC.